The clone carrying this T cell receptor beta chain was seen only a few times. This record belongs to a study of T cells in Graves' hyperthyroidism and ophthalmopathy. Looking at the study overall: At the time of initial diagnosis and before any treatment, peripheral blood was collected.

Amplified regions were TCR beta CDR3 sequences from RNA transcripts. First-round RT-PCR targeting the TCR CDR3 was performed with the HTBI primer set. TCRdb called the multiplex PCR reads again in MiXCR, with one record for every CDR3 protein. The sample contains roughly 280,000 distinct CDR3 sequences, over 15% of which appear only once. A NOSPECS grade of at least 4, a Clinical Activity Score of at least 3 and duration under 3 months were recorded in ophthalmopathy patients. Not enrolled were patients with uncontrolled infection, other autoimmune disease, pregnancy or lactation. Thyroid ultrasound and orbital computed tomography, with clinical symptoms and serum thyroxine and TRAb, informed diagnoses. What was sequenced was blood. This clonotype was obtained from a woman aged 60-75 years with Graves' ophthalmopathy.

DNA of the CDR3: TGTGCCAGCAGTAATTTACAGGGGAGCACAGATACGCAGTATTTT. Amino acid sequence: CASSNLQGSTDTQYF. The chain couples TRBV9 to TRBJ2-3, with 7 bases fitting TRBD1. Per the germline V gene, CDR1 is SGDLS and CDR2 is YYNGEE. V was pared by 5 bases and J by 0 bases, with 6 bases of the junction left unmatched. This CDR3 is 15 amino acids long.